The rows below give T cell receptor beta chains drawn from one sample of a study of technical replicates of blood from a few donors. Profiled with immunoSEQ multiplex PCR; TCRdb holds only in-frame clones, not every one. Found here are 65,000 to 80,000 clones, approximately 96% of them singletons; the top ten hold roughly 0.33%. Sequenced material: T cells isolated from PBMCs. These receptors all come from a human donor in good health. Each CDR3 is given with its conserved first and last residue. Each record gives: J gene, V gene, D gene, clone size, CDR3 protein, CDR3 DNA. D genes are given only for firm matches. Where a row states a size, it is once, few, many or the class of an expanded clone; other rows omit it.

>TRBJ1-5|TRBV9|.|.
CASSVGTEGGIQPQHF
TGTGCCAGCAGCGTAGGGACAGAGGGTGGTATTCAGCCCCAGCATTTT
>TRBJ2-5|TRBV10-3|TRBD2|.
CAISVGPGAGETQYF
TGTGCCATCAGTGTGGGACCCGGAGCGGGGGAGACCCAGTACTTC
>TRBJ2-3|TRBV5-1|TRBD2|.
CASSLEDLAGEVWTDTQYF
TGCGCCAGCAGCTTGGAGGACCTAGCGGGAGAGGTTTGGACAGATACGCAGTATTTT
>TRBJ2-1|TRBV4-1|TRBD2|.
CASSQVAGGGYNEQFF
TGCGCCAGCAGCCAAGTAGCGGGAGGAGGGTACAATGAGCAGTTCTTC
>TRBJ2-1|TRBV7-7|.|.
CASSQTLSSYNEQFF
TGTGCCAGCAGCCAAACTCTATCCTCCTACAATGAGCAGTTCTTC
>TRBJ2-3|TRBV27|.|.
CASSRTTGYDTQYF
TGTGCCAGCAGTCGTACAACAGGGTACGATACGCAGTATTTT
>TRBJ2-3|TRBV28|TRBD1|.
CASTLGAGGYHTQYF
TGTGCCAGCACCCTAGGGGCAGGGGGTTATCATACGCAGTATTTT
>TRBJ2-5|TRBV28|TRBD2|.
CASSFLSGSQETQYF
TGTGCCAGCAGTTTCCTTAGCGGGAGTCAAGAGACCCAGTACTTC
>TRBJ2-7|TRBV10-1|.|.
CASSADSSSYEQYF
TGCGCCAGCAGTGCGGACAGTAGCTCCTACGAGCAGTACTTC
>TRBJ2-7|TRBV6-5|TRBD1|.
CASTRTGDEQYF
TGTGCCAGCACCCGGACAGGGGACGAGCAGTACTTC
>TRBJ2-3|TRBV7-8|.|.
CASSNQASFHTQYF
TGTGCCAGCAGCAATCAGGCCAGTTTCCATACGCAGTATTTT
>TRBJ2-1|TRBV4-2|TRBD1|.
CASSPDRGYFNEQFF
TGTGCCAGCAGTCCAGACAGGGGGTATTTCAATGAGCAGTTCTTC
>TRBJ2-7|TRBV7-9|.|.
CASSLERQSYEQYF
TGTGCCAGCAGCTTAGAAAGACAGTCCTACGAGCAGTACTTC
>TRBJ1-1|TRBV7-8|.|.
CATTPSLSTEAFF
TGTGCCACCACCCCTAGCCTCTCTACTGAAGCTTTCTTT
>TRBJ2-5|TRBV7-2|TRBD1|.
CASSYRTGETQYF
TGTGCCAGCAGTTACAGGACAGGAGAGACCCAGTACTTC
>TRBJ2-7|TRBV6-5|TRBD2|.
CASSRLAGLYEQYF
TGTGCCAGCAGTCGACTAGCGGGACTCTACGAGCAGTACTTC
>TRBJ1-5|TRBV7-8|.|.
CASSLDSLNQPQHF
TGTGCCAGCAGCTTGGACAGTCTAAATCAGCCCCAGCATTTT
>TRBJ2-5|TRBV5-4|.|.
CASSSLAREETQYF
TGTGCCAGCAGCTCGCTTGCGCGGGAAGAGACCCAGTACTTC
>TRBJ2-3|TRBV19|TRBD2|.
CASSLSGVGDTQYF
TGTGCCAGTAGTTTAAGCGGGGTGGGGGATACGCAGTATTTT
>TRBJ1-4|TRBV6-1|.|.
CASSPQGEKLFF
TGTGCCAGCAGTCCTCAGGGGGAAAAACTGTTTTTT
>TRBJ2-2|TRBV7-2|.|.
CASSLGARGDGELFF
TGTGCCAGCAGCTTAGGGGCCAGGGGCGACGGGGAGCTGTTTTTT
>TRBJ2-2|TRBV27|TRBD1|.
CASSSGQGYGELFF
TGTGCCAGCAGTTCCGGACAGGGATACGGGGAGCTGTTTTTT
>TRBJ2-5|TRBV12-5|.|.
CASGLIQETQYF
TGTGCTAGTGGTTTGATACAAGAGACCCAGTACTTC
>TRBJ2-7|TRBV4-3|.|.
CASSQGRVDAQQYF
TGCGCCAGCAGCCAAGGTCGGGTTGATGCACAGCAGTACTTC
>TRBJ2-1|TRBV5-4|TRBD2|few
CASSLSWGGYNEQFF
TGTGCCAGCAGCTTGAGCTGGGGGGGCTACAATGAGCAGTTCTTC
>TRBJ1-4|TRBV7-6|.|.
CASSLFGSSVEKLFF
TGTGCCAGCAGCTTATTTGGGTCTAGCGTTGAAAAACTGTTTTTT
>TRBJ1-2|TRBV21-1|.|.
CASSPPRGYGYTF
TGTGCCAGCAGCCCCCCCAGGGGGTATGGCTACACCTTC
>TRBJ1-4|TRBV25-1|.|.
CASSGYGGLGEKLFF
TGTGCCAGCAGTGGCTACGGGGGACTCGGTGAAAAACTGTTTTTT
>TRBJ2-7|TRBV7-8|.|.
CASSQGLLRYEQYF
TGTGCCAGCAGCCAGGGACTCCTGAGGTACGAGCAGTACTTC
>TRBJ2-1|TRBV9|.|few
CASSVGWGGVNNEQFF
TGTGCCAGCAGCGTAGGATGGGGCGGGGTAAACAATGAGCAGTTCTTC
>TRBJ2-2|TRBV6-5|.|.
CASSYSPAGELFF
TGTGCCAGCAGTTACTCGCCGGCCGGGGAGCTGTTTTTT
>TRBJ2-1|TRBV29-1|.|.
CSVVLSNEQFF
TGCAGCGTTGTGCTTAGCAATGAGCAGTTCTTC
>TRBJ2-5|TRBV11-2|TRBD2|.
CASSSRLAGMETQYF
TGTGCCAGCAGCTCCCGACTAGCGGGAATGGAGACCCAGTACTTC
>TRBJ2-1|TRBV6-5|.|.
CASSYSRLGVNYEQFF
TGTGCCAGCAGTTACTCTCGACTAGGTGTTAATTATGAGCAGTTCTTC
>TRBJ2-1|TRBV2|.|.
CASSEARLGDNEQFF
TGTGCCAGCAGTGAAGCGCGGCTAGGGGACAATGAGCAGTTCTTC
>TRBJ2-1|TRBV10-1|TRBD2|.
CASSEQREFSNEQFF
TGCGCCAGCAGTGAGCAGCGGGAGTTCTCCAATGAGCAGTTCTTC
>TRBJ2-7|TRBV6-1|TRBD1|.
CASSEQDRVTLYEQYF
TGTGCCAGCAGTGAACAAGACAGGGTCACACTCTACGAGCAGTACTTC
>TRBJ1-4|TRBV27|TRBD1|.
CASSAGQGINEKLFF
TGTGCCAGCAGTGCCGGACAGGGGATAAATGAAAAACTGTTTTTT
>TRBJ2-1|TRBV7-9|.|.
CASSSSGNEQFF
TGTGCCAGCAGCTCAAGCGGCAATGAGCAGTTCTTC
>TRBJ1-1|TRBV6-1|.|.
CASSAGDTEAFF
TGTGCCAGCAGTGCGGGGGACACTGAAGCTTTCTTT
>TRBJ2-7|TRBV9|TRBD1|.
CASSISPGQGAYEQYF
TGTGCCAGCAGCATCTCACCGGGACAGGGGGCCTACGAGCAGTACTTC
>TRBJ2-3|TRBV7-8|.|.
CASSPEGVSLTDTQYF
TGTGCCAGCAGCCCAGAGGGCGTCTCCCTCACAGATACGCAGTATTTT
>TRBJ1-4|TRBV5-4|TRBD1|.
CASSLAQGGEKLFF
TGTGCCAGCAGCTTGGCACAGGGGGGCGAAAAACTGTTTTTT
>TRBJ1-5|TRBV19|TRBD1|.
CASSQGQGRQPQHF
TGTGCCAGTAGTCAGGGACAGGGGAGACAGCCCCAGCATTTT
>TRBJ2-1|TRBV30|TRBD2|.
CAWSRRAGLGNEQFF
TGTGCCTGGAGTAGGAGAGCGGGATTGGGAAATGAGCAGTTCTTC
>TRBJ2-1|TRBV6-5|.|.
CASSWHEADEQFF
TGTGCCAGCAGTTGGCATGAAGCGGATGAGCAGTTCTTC
>TRBJ1-1|TRBV10-2|TRBD1|.
CASSPQGGTEAFF
TGCGCCAGCAGTCCTCAGGGGGGAACTGAAGCTTTCTTT
>TRBJ1-5|TRBV27|TRBD1|.
CASSGGLTGVDQPQHF
TGTGCCAGCAGCGGGGGCCTGACAGGGGTGGATCAGCCCCAGCATTTT
>TRBJ2-1|TRBV6-6|TRBD2|.
CASSTERELENEQFF
TGTGCCAGCAGTACCGAGCGGGAGTTAGAAAATGAGCAGTTCTTC
>TRBJ2-2|TRBV10-1|TRBD1|.
CASSRDRSTGELFF
TGCGCCAGCAGCCGGGACAGATCTACCGGGGAGCTGTTTTTT
>TRBJ1-2|TRBV6-1|TRBD1|.
CASSDRDRGQVGYTF
TGTGCCAGCAGTGATCGGGACAGGGGGCAGGTTGGCTACACCTTC
>TRBJ2-1|TRBV5-1|TRBD1|.
CASSHRGSSYNEQFF
TGCGCCAGCAGTCACAGGGGCTCATCCTACAATGAGCAGTTCTTC
>TRBJ2-7|TRBV5-1|TRBD2|.
CASSLAGGSYEQYF
TGCGCCAGCAGCTTGGCTGGCGGGAGTTACGAGCAGTACTTC
>TRBJ2-1|TRBV28|TRBD2|.
CASREEREGPSYNEQFF
TGTGCCAGCAGAGAGGAGCGGGAGGGCCCTTCCTACAATGAGCAGTTCTTC
>TRBJ1-1|TRBV27|TRBD1|.
CASIDSGQREAFF
TGTGCCAGCATAGATTCGGGACAGCGTGAAGCTTTCTTT
>TRBJ2-7|TRBV11-3|.|once
CASSLGPNIYEQYF
TGTGCCAGCAGCTTAGGGCCAAACATCTACGAGCAGTACTTC
>TRBJ2-7|TRBV6-6|.|.
CASSRTVYEQYF
TGTGCCAGCAGTAGGACAGTCTACGAGCAGTACTTC
>TRBJ2-7|TRBV7-9|.|.
CASSPASRLLETGYEQYF
TGTGCCAGCAGCCCGGCTTCGCGGCTTCTTGAGACTGGCTACGAGCAGTACTTC
>TRBJ1-1|TRBV4-1|.|.
CASSQELSLNTEAFF
TGCGCCAGCAGCCAAGAATTAAGCCTCAACACTGAAGCTTTCTTT